The 30 T cell receptor beta chains given below trace back to one sample, sequenced in a study of blood T cell repertoires in COVID-19. Clones were sequenced by immunoSEQ multiplex PCR, and TCRdb holds only the in-frame ones, with some missing. The profile covers tens of thousands of clones, with approximately 92% appearing a single time and approximately 5.2% taken by the ten largest. Sequences were obtained from peripheral blood. The receptors derive from a woman aged 80 or older with active COVID-19.

The V call is TRBV7-6, the J call TRBJ2-6; 13 bases are a match to TRBD2. Germline assignment: CDR1 SGHVS and CDR2 FNYEAQ. The J segment lost 2 bases and the V segment lost 5 bases, leaving 3 bases of the junction unmatched. This CDR3 has 17 amino acids. DNA for the CDR3: TGTGCCAGCAGCCGACTAGCGGGAGGAACTGGGGCCAACGTCCTGACTTTC. Its translation is CASSRLAGGTGANVLTF.

Remarks on this clone: This CDR3 is also generated by other DNA sequences in the sample. The V gene is TRBV5-1, the J gene TRBJ2-3, with unresolved D. Per germline, CDR1 SGHRS and CDR2 YFSETQ. V shed 3 bases and J shed 0 bases, with 5 bases lying between them. The CDR3 has 13 amino acids. The CDR3 DNA is TGCGCCAGCAGCTCCACTAGCACAGATACGCAGTATTTT. Translation gives CASSSTSTDTQYF.

The rearrangement uses TRBV12-3 or TRBV12-4 and TRBJ1-1; possibly TRBD1 for D (6 bases). This CDR3 contains 12 residues. Trimming shortened V by 6 bases and J by 4 bases, and 9 bases separated the two germline ends. In DNA, the CDR3 is TGTGCCAGCAGCTCACAGGGCACTGAAGCTTTCTTT. This translates into CASSSQGTEAFF.

This chain joins TRBV19 and TRBJ2-6; 10 nucleotides align to TRBD1. Looked up from germline, CDR1 is LNHDA and CDR2 is SQIVND (reference sequence). CDR3 length equals 17 residues. J lost 1 base, V lost 6 bases, and 6 bases had no gene match. In nucleotides, the CDR3 is TGTGCCAGTAGACATGGGACAGGGGTTTCTGGGGCCAACGTCCTGACTTTC. It specifies CASRHGTGVSGANVLTF.

The chain recombines TRBV5-4 with TRBJ2-5; the match to TRBD1 covers 7 bases. This CDR3 has 16 amino acids. Germline values: CDR1 SGHNT, CDR2 YYREEE (reference sequence). J lost 0 bases, V lost 4 bases, and 9 bases had no gene match. As DNA, the CDR3 is TGTGCCAGCAGCGGTTGGACAGGTCGGTACCAAGAGACCCAGTACTTC. It yields the protein CASSGWTGRYQETQYF.

The chain combines TRBV3-1 (or the pseudogene TRBV3-2) with TRBJ2-5; 12 positions match TRBD2. The ends lost 4 bases at V and 4 bases at J; junction bases unmatched: 7. The CDR3 consists of 16 residues. CDR1 is LGHDT, CDR2 YNNKEL, per germline (reference sequence). As DNA, the CDR3 is TGTGCCAGCAGCCGACAGACTAGCGGGAGTACAGAGACCCAGTACTTC. Translating it yields CASSRQTSGSTETQYF.

The chain couples TRBV5-4 to TRBJ2-3, with 11 nucleotides matching TRBD2. The V and J ends lost 8 bases and 1 base, in that order; junction bases with no gene match: 0. This CDR3 spans 13 amino acids. Per germline, CDR1 SGHNT and CDR2 YYREEE (reference sequence). The CDR3 bases are TGTGCCAGTAGCGGGGGGGGCACAGATACGCAGTATTTT. Translated, it gives CASSGGGTDTQYF.

The V call is TRBV7-2, the J call TRBJ2-5; 7 bases match TRBD1. V shed 5 bases and J 5 bases; nucleotides not matched to a gene: 11. There are 15 residues in the CDR3. Germline-derived CDR1 and CDR2 are SGHTA and FQGNSA. The CDR3 DNA is TGTGCCAGCAGCCAGCACCAGGGGGTCGGCGAGACCCAGTACTTC. Its protein product is CASSQHQGVGETQYF. Based on the CDR3 plus reference TRBV7-2 and TRBJ2-5, the full variable domain is GAGVSQSPSNKVTEKGKDVELRCDPISGHTALYWYRQSLGQGLEFLIYFQGNSAPDKSGLPSDRFSAERTGGSVSTLTIQRTQQEDSAVYLCASSQHQGVGETQYFGPGTRLLVL.

This clone was detected only once. The chain couples TRBV20-1 to TRBJ2-1; the match to TRBD2 covers 10 bases. Germline-derived CDR1 and CDR2 are DFQATT and SNEGSKA (reference sequence). V trimming: 3 bases; J trimming: 3 bases; junction bases outside the gene matches: 11. This CDR3 comprises 17 residues. This chain's CDR3 is CSASLAGVSSGYNEQFF. The CDR3 bases are TGCAGTGCTAGTCTAGCGGGAGTTTCCTCGGGCTACAATGAGCAGTTCTTC.

The CDR3 here is CATSLRGLETQYF. The CDR3 nucleotides are TGTGCCACCTCGCTGAGGGGGCTAGAGACCCAGTACTTC. This chain links TRBV7-2 with TRBJ2-5; 7 bases match TRBD1. This CDR3 contains 13 residues. Unmatched junction bases numbered 9, after V lost 10 bases and J lost 4 bases. CDR1 is SGHTA, CDR2 FQGNSA, per germline. The complete variable domain, with remaining parts taken from reference TRBV7-2 and TRBJ2-5, reads GAGVSQSPSNKVTEKGKDVELRCDPISGHTALYWYRQSLGQGLEFLIYFQGNSAPDKSGLPSDRFSAERTGGSVSTLTIQRTQQEDSAVYLCATSLRGLETQYFGPGTRLLVL.

V gene TRBV13 combines with J gene TRBJ2-1; tentatively, D is TRBD1 (5 bases). Looked up from germline, CDR1 is PRHDT and CDR2 is FYEKMQ (reference sequence). The V end lost 0 bases, the J end lost 6 bases, and 18 bases lay between the germline ends. This CDR3 is built from 17 residues. CDR3 sequence: CASSLGLRGKPLNEQFF. The CDR3 nucleotides read TGTGCCAGCAGCTTAGGCCTTAGGGGTAAGCCACTCAATGAGCAGTTCTTC.

V gene TRBV7-2 combines with J gene TRBJ2-3; 11 bases align to TRBD2. Per germline, CDR1 SGHTA and CDR2 FQGNSA. This CDR3 contains 16 residues. The J segment lost 4 bases and the V segment lost 1 base, leaving 4 bases of the junction unmatched. The CDR3 DNA is TGTGCCAGCAGCTTAGGGTTAGCGGGAGGGGCAGATACGCAGTATTTT. It encodes CASSLGLAGGADTQYF. Looking up the rest from reference TRBV7-2 and TRBJ2-3 gives the full variable domain: GAGVSQSPSNKVTEKGKDVELRCDPISGHTALYWYRQSLGQGLEFLIYFQGNSAPDKSGLPSDRFSAERTGGSVSTLTIQRTQQEDSAVYLCASSLGLAGGADTQYFGPGTRLTVL.

The chain recombines TRBV7-9 with TRBJ1-1; possible D gene TRBD1, 5 bases. CDR1 SEHNR and CDR2 FQNEAQ come from the germline V gene (reference sequence). CDR3 length equals 19 residues. Trimming took off 5 bases at V and 0 bases at J, with 25 bases between the two ends. CDR3 DNA: TGTGCCAGCAGCCCCACCCTCACCAGACAGATTTCCATGAACACTGAAGCTTTCTTT. It is translated as CASSPTLTRQISMNTEAFF.

V and J are TRBV2 and TRBJ1-1; D is unresolved. Germline V CDR1 and CDR2: SNHLY, FYNNEI. Trimming shortened V by 4 bases and J by 1 base, and 7 bases separated the two germline ends. The CDR3 has 13 amino acids. CDR3 coding DNA: TGTGCCAGCAGTGTCGGGGAGAACACTGAAGCTTTCTTT. Translated: CASSVGENTEAFF.

The chain is built from TRBV5-4 and TRBJ2-1; 8 positions agree with TRBD1. The V and J ends lost 7 bases and 7 bases, in that order; junction bases with no gene match: 4. Germline-derived CDR1 and CDR2 are SGHNT and YYREEE (reference sequence). The CDR3 has 12 residues. For the CDR3, the DNA is TGTGCCAGCTGGAACAGGGGGAATGAGCAGTTCTTC. Protein sequence: CASWNRGNEQFF.

The chain uses TRBV4-3 and TRBJ2-7, with a tentative D call TRBD2 (5 bases). With 5 bases removed from V and 7 bases from J, the gap between germline ends came to 15 bases. CDR1 and CDR2 (germline): LGHNA, YSLEER. This CDR3 has 13 amino acids. The DNA for the CDR3 is TGCGCCAGCAGCTTGACGGACTCCCTAGAGCAGTACTTC. Translated: CASSLTDSLEQYF.

The chain carries TRBV5-4 and TRBJ1-1; no definite D call. CDR3 length equals 13 residues. Trimming took 5 bases from V and 0 from J, leaving 8 bases between them. Looked up from germline, CDR1 is SGHNT and CDR2 is YYREEE (reference sequence). The CDR3 region is CASRREMNTEAFF. The DNA of the CDR3 is TGTGCCAGCAGACGGGAAATGAACACTGAAGCTTTCTTT.

This clone was seen a single time. V gene TRBV7-3 combines with J gene TRBJ2-1; D is undetermined. V was cut by 0 bases and J by 0 bases, with 15 bases left in between. The CDR3 runs 18 residues. The germline gives CDR1 SGHTA, CDR2 FQGTGA. DNA for the CDR3: TGTGCCAGCAGCTTAACAGATTCAGCGCTCAGCTCCTACAATGAGCAGTTCTTC. The encoded protein is CASSLTDSALSSYNEQFF.

This clone was found once. CDR3 sequence reads: CASSPGPNQPQHF. The CDR3 coding sequence is TGTGCCAGCAGCCCAGGGCCTAATCAGCCCCAGCATTTT. The V gene is TRBV6-5, the J gene TRBJ1-5; a weak D match, TRBD1 (5 bases). This CDR3 spans 13 amino acids. Germline CDR1 reads MNHEY; CDR2 reads SVGAGI. V lost 6 bases to trimming and J lost 4 bases, with 10 bases between them.

The V gene is TRBV5-1, the J gene TRBJ2-1, with 7 bases aligning to TRBD2. This CDR3 contains 18 residues. V trimming: 1 base; J trimming: 8 bases; junction bases outside the gene matches: 18. Germline-derived CDR1 and CDR2 are SGHRS and YFSETQ. The CDR3 is CASSLSRGGITWFDEQFF. The CDR3 region has the DNA TGCGCCAGCAGCTTGAGTAGGGGAGGGATAACGTGGTTTGATGAGCAGTTCTTC.

The chain uses TRBV5-6 and TRBJ2-7; 7 bases are a match to TRBD2. Germline V gene sequence: CDR1 SGHDT, CDR2 YYEEEE. The V and J ends lost 4 bases and 0 bases, in that order; junction bases with no gene match: 4. The CDR3 consists of 14 residues. CDR3 sequence reads: CASSGRTSSYEQYF. CDR3 bases: TGTGCCAGCAGCGGCCGGACTAGCTCCTACGAGCAGTACTTC.

J is TRBJ2-3 and V is TRBV7-9, with a possible D match to TRBD1 (5 bases). Trimming left V 8 bases short and J 3 bases short, with 15 bases between. The CDR3 runs 14 residues. Per germline, CDR1 SEHNR and CDR2 FQNEAQ (reference sequence). CDR3 residues: CASDRPPQTDTQYF. The CDR3 DNA sequence: TGTGCCAGCGACAGACCCCCGCAAACAGATACGCAGTATTTT.

This clone was detected a few times. This chain connects TRBV4-1 to TRBJ2-2, with 15 bases identical to TRBD2. This CDR3 comprises 19 residues. V lost 4 bases to trimming and J lost 5 bases; unmatched junction nucleotides: 11. Germline CDR1 reads MGHRA; CDR2 reads YSYEKL. The chain's CDR3 is CASSLRTSGRAHVTGELFF. CDR3 nucleotides: TGCGCCAGCAGCCTACGGACTAGCGGGAGGGCCCATGTTACCGGGGAGCTGTTTTTT.

This clone was observed once. This rearrangement joins TRBV27 to TRBJ1-1; D not resolved. Germline V gene lookup returns CDR1 MNHEY and CDR2 SMNVEV (reference sequence). V shed 6 bases and J shed 2 bases, with 16 bases lying between them. CDR3 size: 15 residues. This CDR3 is CASREFRLLNTEAFF. DNA of the CDR3: TGTGCCAGCAGGGAATTCAGGTTACTTAACACTGAAGCTTTCTTT.

V gene TRBV12-3 or TRBV12-4 combines with J gene TRBJ2-5; TRBD1 aligns across 7 bases. The CDR3 has 13 amino acids. The trim removed 5 bases at V and 5 bases at J, leaving 5 bases unmatched. CDR3 DNA sequence: TGTGCCAGCAGTCCCGACAGGGTCGAGACCCAGTACTTC. Residues: CASSPDRVETQYF.

This clone has just a few counts. CDR3 loop: CATSGVQGGELFF. CDR3 coding DNA: TGTGCCACCAGTGGCGTTCAGGGCGGGGAGCTGTTTTTT. The gene calls are TRBV24-1 and TRBJ2-2, with D possibly TRBD1 on 5 matching bases. CDR3 length: 13 residues. Germline CDR1 reads KGHDR; CDR2 reads SFDVKD. Between the trimmed V and J ends, which lost 5 bases and 7 bases, there was a span of 10 bases.

The chain is built from TRBV27 and TRBJ2-5, with D possibly TRBD2 on 6 matching bases. Trimming removed 9 bases at V and 3 bases at J, with 14 bases between. Germline assignment: CDR1 MNHEY and CDR2 SMNVEV (reference sequence). CDR3 length equals 13 residues. CDR3 residues: CASSRWGEETQYF. CDR3 nucleotide sequence: TGTGCCAGTTCGCGGTGGGGGGAAGAGACCCAGTACTTC.

The chain couples TRBV9 to TRBJ1-2; a weak D match, TRBD1 (6 bases). V was trimmed by 7 bases and J by 0 bases, leaving 10 bases between them. CDR3 length: 13 amino acids. Germline CDR1 is SGDLS and CDR2 is YYNGEE. The CDR3 protein is CASGHRANYGYTF. In nucleotides, the CDR3 is TGTGCCAGCGGACACAGGGCTAACTATGGCTACACCTTC.

The V gene is TRBV28, the J gene TRBJ2-2; TRBD1 agrees at 8 bases. The V segment lost 10 bases and the J segment 8 bases; nucleotides outside the gene matches: 15. The CDR3 extends over 15 amino acids. Germline-derived CDR1 and CDR2 are MDHEN and SYDVKM. CDR3 in DNA: TGTGCCACCCGGTCTGGGGACAGGATCCGAGGGGAGCTGTTTTTT. Its translation: CATRSGDRIRGELFF.

V usage is TRBV7-2 and J usage is TRBJ1-1, with D perhaps TRBD1 (6 bases). Trimming shortened V by 2 bases and J by 1 base, and 17 bases separated the two germline ends. This CDR3 is built from 17 residues. Looked up from germline, CDR1 is SGHTA and CDR2 is FQGNSA. Here the CDR3 reads CASSLPHDRTKNTEAFF. The DNA of the CDR3 is TGTGCCAGCAGCTTACCCCATGACAGGACAAAGAACACTGAAGCTTTCTTT.